The clone carrying this T cell receptor beta chain was recorded a few times. No antigen is known for it. The entry originates in a study of beta chain features in type 1 diabetes. Study background: No age, gender or cell yield differences were seen between patients and healthy donors.

Overall study findings and caveats: Moderately but significantly shorter TCRB CDR3s were found in Type 1 diabetes patients in all four CD4+ subsets. The VDJ junctions of type 1 diabetes patients carried fewer insertions and more deletions. Naive, central memory and Treg TCRB repertoires appeared more alike in patients than in healthy donors.

Isolated RNA was reverse transcribed in full, so expressed TCRB transcripts were sequenced. Only in-frame clones appear in the TCRdb table, and some are missing; sequencing was by immunoSEQ multiplex PCR. The sample contains approximately 280,000 clones, roughly 15% of which appear only once. Trimming removed 3 bases at V and 0 bases at J, with 12 bases between. CDR3 size: 16 residues. The sequence derives from a young man with type 1 diabetes. Specimen: naive CD4+ T cells from blood. The chain couples TRBV23-1 to TRBJ1-3; no clear D. TRBV23-1 qualifies as an ORF whose function is uncertain. CDR3 in DNA: TGCGCCAGCAGTCATGCCGCAGACTACTCTGGAAACACCATATATTTT. Translation: CASSHAADYSGNTIYF.